The next 7 T cell receptor beta chains were all read from a single sample in a study of control samples from healthy donors and cancer patients. Data came from immunoSEQ multiplex PCR; TCRdb stores just in-frame clones and leaves some out. The repertoire holds about 120,000 clones, with 80% to 90% as singletons. Source material: blood. The receptor source for this set is a man aged 25-45 years in good health.

V and J are TRBV12-5 and TRBJ1-5; D gene uncertain. V shed 7 bases and J shed 5 bases, with 12 bases lying between them. CDR1 LGHNT and CDR2 FRNRAP come from the germline V gene. The CDR3 sequence is 13 residues long. The CDR3 nucleotides are TGTGCTAGTGCCCTGACATCCTATCAGCCCCAGCATTTT. Translating gives CASALTSYQPQHF.

The chain employs TRBV29-1 and TRBJ1-3; no clear D gene. This CDR3 region has 11 residues. Looked up from germline, CDR1 is SQVTM and CDR2 is ANQGSEA. Trimming stripped 7 bases from V and 4 bases from J, with 8 bases between. The CDR3 coding sequence is TGCAGCGGTTCACGGGGAAACACCATATATTTT. This encodes CSGSRGNTIYF.

A word on this clone: One end of the junction does not line up with germline, which may come from a read error. This sequence joins TRBV3-1 (or the pseudogene TRBV3-2) and TRBJ2-3; 7 nucleotides line up with TRBD2. The CDR3 is made up of 15 amino acids. Germline V gene sequence: CDR1 LGHDT, CDR2 YNNKEL (reference sequence). DNA for the CDR3: TGTGCCAGCAGCCAAGGGGAGACTAGCACGGATACGCAGTATTTT. Protein product: CASSQGETSTDTQYF.

This rearrangement joins TRBV5-1 to TRBJ2-5; TRBD1 aligns across 9 bases. The germline gives CDR1 SGHRS, CDR2 YFSETQ. This CDR3 contains 14 residues. With V trimmed by 4 bases and J by 2 bases, 3 bases remained unmatched. The CDR3 sequence: CASSGGQGQETQYF. CDR3 coding DNA: TGCGCCAGCAGCGGCGGACAGGGGCAAGAGACCCAGTACTTC.

The chain has TRBV29-1 and TRBJ1-5; D not resolved. The CDR3 spans 15 residues. CDR1 SQVTM and CDR2 ANQGSEA come from the germline V gene. With 4 bases removed from V and 5 bases from J, the gap between germline ends came to 18 bases. The CDR3 DNA sequence: TGCAGCGTTGCCATGGGTCTATTAGCAGATCAGCCCCAGCATTTT. Residues: CSVAMGLLADQPQHF.

This chain links TRBV21-1 with TRBJ2-3. TRBV21-1 is a listed pseudogene. This CDR3 contains 16 residues. DNA for the CDR3: TGTGCCAGCACTTTAAAGGAAGGGTCTAGCACAGATACGCAGTATTTT. Its protein product is CASTLKEGSSTDTQYF.

This clone has a single count. The chain couples TRBV29-1 to TRBJ2-6; D gene uncertain. This CDR3 has 13 amino acids. V lost 6 bases and J lost 1, with 7 bases in between. Germline V gene lookup returns CDR1 SQVTM and CDR2 ANQGSEA. The CDR3 loop is CSVRLSGANVLTF. The CDR3 coding sequence is TGCAGCGTGCGGCTATCTGGGGCCAACGTCCTGACTTTC.